This T cell receptor (beta chain) originates from a study of T cell responses to AZD1222 COVID-19 vaccine. Study findings and constraints: Donor demographics were predominantly white British with a female majority; clonal diversity may be underestimated. Researchers took repertoire samples only after the peak T cell response had come.

Combined were second doses at about 4 or about 12 weeks. Profiling relied on immunoSEQ multiplex PCR, and the TCRdb table lists in-frame clones only, not all of them. Counted here are under 200,000 clones, approximately 88% occurring once; the ten biggest clones make up 4% to 4.5%. Comment on this clone: Its cognate antigen is unknown.

Germline CDR1 reads SNHLY; CDR2 reads FYNNEI. Trimming took 3 bases from V and 10 from J, leaving 18 bases between them. The CDR3 is 14 residues long. The sequence derives from an adult who received the AZD1222 COVID-19 vaccine. The V and J genes are TRBV2 and TRBJ1-1; D remains unclear. The material sequenced was peripheral blood, taken 28 days after the second AZD1222 dose. CDR3 DNA: TGTGCCAGCAGTGAGCCCGAGGAGACTTATAGAGCTTTCTTT. This translates into CASSEPEETYRAFF.